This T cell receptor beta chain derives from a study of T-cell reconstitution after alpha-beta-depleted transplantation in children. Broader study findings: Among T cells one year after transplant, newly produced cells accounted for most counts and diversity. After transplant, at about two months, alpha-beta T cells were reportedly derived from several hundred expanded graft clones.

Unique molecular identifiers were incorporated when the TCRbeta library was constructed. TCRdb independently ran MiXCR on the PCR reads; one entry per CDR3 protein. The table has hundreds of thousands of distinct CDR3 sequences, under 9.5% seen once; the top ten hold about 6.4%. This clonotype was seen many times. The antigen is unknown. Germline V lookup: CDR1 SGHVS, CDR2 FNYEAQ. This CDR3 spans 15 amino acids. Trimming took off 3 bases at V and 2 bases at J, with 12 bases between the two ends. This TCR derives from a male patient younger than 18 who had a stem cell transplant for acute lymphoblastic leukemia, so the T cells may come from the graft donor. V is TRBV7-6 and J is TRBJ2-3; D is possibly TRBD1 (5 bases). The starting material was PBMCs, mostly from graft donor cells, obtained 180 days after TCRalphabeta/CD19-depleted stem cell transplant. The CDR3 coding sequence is TGTGCCAGCAGCTTCACGACAGCAGCCACAGATACGCAGTATTTT. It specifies CASSFTTAATDTQYF.